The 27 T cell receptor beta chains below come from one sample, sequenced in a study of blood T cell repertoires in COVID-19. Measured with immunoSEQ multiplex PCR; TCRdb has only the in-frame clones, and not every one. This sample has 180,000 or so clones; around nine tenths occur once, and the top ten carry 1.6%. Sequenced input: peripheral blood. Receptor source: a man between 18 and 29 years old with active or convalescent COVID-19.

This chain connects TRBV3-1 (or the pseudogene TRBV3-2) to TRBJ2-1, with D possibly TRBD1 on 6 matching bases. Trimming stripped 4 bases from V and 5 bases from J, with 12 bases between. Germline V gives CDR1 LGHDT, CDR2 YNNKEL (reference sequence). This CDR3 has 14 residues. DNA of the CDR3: TGTGCCAGCAGCCGAAATTACAGGGACAATGAGCAGTTCTTC. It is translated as CASSRNYRDNEQFF.

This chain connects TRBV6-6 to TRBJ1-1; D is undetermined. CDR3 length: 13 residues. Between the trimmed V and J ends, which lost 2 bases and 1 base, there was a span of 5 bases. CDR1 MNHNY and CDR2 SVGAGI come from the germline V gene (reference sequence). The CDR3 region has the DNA TGTGCCAGCAGTTACACCAGGAACACTGAAGCTTTCTTT. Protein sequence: CASSYTRNTEAFF.

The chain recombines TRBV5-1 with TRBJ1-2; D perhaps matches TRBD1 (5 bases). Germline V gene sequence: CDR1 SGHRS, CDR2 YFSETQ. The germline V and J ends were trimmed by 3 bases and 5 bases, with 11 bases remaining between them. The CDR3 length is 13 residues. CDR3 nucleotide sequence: TGCGCCAGCAGCTCGACAGACCGATATGGCTACACCTTC. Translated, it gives CASSSTDRYGYTF.

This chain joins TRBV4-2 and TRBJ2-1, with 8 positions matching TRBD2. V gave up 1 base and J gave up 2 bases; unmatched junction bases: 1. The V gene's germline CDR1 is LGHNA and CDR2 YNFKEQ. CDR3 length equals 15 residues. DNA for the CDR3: TGTGCCAGCAGCCAAGTGACTAGCGCCTACAATGAGCAGTTCTTC. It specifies CASSQVTSAYNEQFF.

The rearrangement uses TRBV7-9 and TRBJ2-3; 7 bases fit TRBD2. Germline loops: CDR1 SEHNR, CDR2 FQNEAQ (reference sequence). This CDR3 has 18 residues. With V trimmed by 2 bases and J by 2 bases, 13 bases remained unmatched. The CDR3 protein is CASSLLVGDLAATDTQYF. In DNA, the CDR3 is TGTGCCAGCAGCTTACTAGTAGGGGACCTAGCGGCCACAGATACGCAGTATTTT.

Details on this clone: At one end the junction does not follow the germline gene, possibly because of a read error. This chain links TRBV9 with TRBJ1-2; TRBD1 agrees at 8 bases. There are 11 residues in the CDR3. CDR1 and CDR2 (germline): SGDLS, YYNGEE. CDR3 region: CASSPYRTGSF. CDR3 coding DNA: TGTGCCAGCAGCCCTTATCGGACAGGGTCCTTC.

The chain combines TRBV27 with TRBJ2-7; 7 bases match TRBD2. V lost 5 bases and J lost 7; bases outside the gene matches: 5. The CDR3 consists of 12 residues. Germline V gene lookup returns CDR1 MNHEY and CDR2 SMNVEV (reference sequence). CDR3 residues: CASSRTGGEQYF. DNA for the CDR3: TGTGCCAGCAGTCGGACCGGGGGGGAGCAGTACTTC.

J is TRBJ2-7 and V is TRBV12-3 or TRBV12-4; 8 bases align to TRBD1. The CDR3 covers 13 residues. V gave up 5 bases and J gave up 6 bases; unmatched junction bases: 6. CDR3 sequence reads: CASSAWTGSEQYF. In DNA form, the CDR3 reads TGTGCCAGCAGTGCCTGGACAGGGTCCGAGCAGTACTTC.

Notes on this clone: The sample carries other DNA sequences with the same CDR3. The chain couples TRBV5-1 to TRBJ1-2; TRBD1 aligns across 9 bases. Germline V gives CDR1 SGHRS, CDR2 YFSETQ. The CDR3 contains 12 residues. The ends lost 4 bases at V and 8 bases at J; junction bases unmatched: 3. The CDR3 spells CASSLGTGGYTF. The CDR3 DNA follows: TGCGCCAGCAGCCTCGGGACAGGGGGCTACACCTTC.

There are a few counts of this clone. CDR3 nucleotide sequence: TGTGCCTCACAACCGCCGAATCAGCCCCAGCATTTT. It specifies CASQPPNQPQHF. This chain connects TRBV28 to TRBJ1-5; no firm D call. CDR3 length equals 12 residues. The V gene lost 11 bases and the J gene lost 4 bases, with 12 bases spanning the gap. The V gene's germline CDR1 is MDHEN and CDR2 SYDVKM.

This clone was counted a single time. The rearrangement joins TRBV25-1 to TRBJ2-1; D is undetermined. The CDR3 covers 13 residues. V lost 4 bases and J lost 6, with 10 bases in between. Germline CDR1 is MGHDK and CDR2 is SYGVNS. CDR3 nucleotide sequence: TGTGCCAGCAGTGTCCAGGTTAGCAATGAGCAGTTCTTC. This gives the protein CASSVQVSNEQFF.

The CDR3 loop reads CASSIEPGQGGPGELFF. The DNA of the CDR3 is TGTGCCAGTAGTATAGAACCGGGACAGGGAGGGCCCGGGGAGCTGTTTTTT. J is TRBJ2-2 and V is TRBV19; TRBD1 matches 9 bases. Trimming removed 0 bases from V and 6 bases from J; junction bases left unmatched: 8. Germline values: CDR1 LNHDA, CDR2 SQIVND (reference sequence). The CDR3 covers 17 residues.

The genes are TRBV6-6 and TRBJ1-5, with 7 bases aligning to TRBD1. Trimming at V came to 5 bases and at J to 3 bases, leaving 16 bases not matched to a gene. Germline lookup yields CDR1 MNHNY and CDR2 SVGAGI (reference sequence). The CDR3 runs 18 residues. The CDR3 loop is CASSPRRQGREVNQPQHF. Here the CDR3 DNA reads TGTGCCAGCAGTCCTCGGCGACAGGGCCGAGAGGTCAATCAGCCCCAGCATTTT.

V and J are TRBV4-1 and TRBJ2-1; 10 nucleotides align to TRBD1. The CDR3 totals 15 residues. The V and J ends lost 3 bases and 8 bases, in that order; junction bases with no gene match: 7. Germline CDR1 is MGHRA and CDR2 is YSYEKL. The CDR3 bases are TGCGCCAGCAGCCACTTCGGGACAGGGGTAGATGAGCAGTTCTTC. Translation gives CASSHFGTGVDEQFF.

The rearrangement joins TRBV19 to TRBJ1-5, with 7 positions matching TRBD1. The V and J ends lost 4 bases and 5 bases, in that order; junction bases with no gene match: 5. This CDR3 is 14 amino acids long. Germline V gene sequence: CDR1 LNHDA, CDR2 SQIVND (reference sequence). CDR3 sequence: CASSTGQDDQPQHF. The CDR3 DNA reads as TGTGCCAGTAGTACCGGACAGGATGATCAGCCCCAGCATTTT.

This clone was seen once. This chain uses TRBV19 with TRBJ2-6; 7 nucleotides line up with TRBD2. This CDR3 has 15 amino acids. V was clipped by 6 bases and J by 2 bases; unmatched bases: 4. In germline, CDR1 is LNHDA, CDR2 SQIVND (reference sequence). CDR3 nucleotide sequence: TGTGCCAGTAGAGCACTAGCGACTGGGGCCAACGTCCTGACTTTC. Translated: CASRALATGANVLTF.

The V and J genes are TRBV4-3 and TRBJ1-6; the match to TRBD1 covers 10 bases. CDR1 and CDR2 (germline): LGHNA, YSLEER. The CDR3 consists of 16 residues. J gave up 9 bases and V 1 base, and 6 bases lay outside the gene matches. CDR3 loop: CASSQALRTGGSPLHF. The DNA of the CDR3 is TGCGCCAGCAGCCAAGCTCTTCGGACAGGGGGTTCACCCCTCCACTTT.

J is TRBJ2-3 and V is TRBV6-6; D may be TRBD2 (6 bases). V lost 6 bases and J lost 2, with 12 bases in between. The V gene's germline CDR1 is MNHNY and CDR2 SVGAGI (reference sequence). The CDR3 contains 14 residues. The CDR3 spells CASRDGRYTDTQYF. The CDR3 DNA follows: TGTGCCAGCAGAGACGGGAGATACACAGATACGCAGTATTTT.

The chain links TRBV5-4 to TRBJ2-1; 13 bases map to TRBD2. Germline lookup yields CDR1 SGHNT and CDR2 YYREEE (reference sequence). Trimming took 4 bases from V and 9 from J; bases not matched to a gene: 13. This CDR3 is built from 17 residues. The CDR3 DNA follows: TGTGCCAGCAGCACGCCCCCACTAGCGGGGGGGCAATTTGAGCAGTTCTTC. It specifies CASSTPPLAGGQFEQFF.

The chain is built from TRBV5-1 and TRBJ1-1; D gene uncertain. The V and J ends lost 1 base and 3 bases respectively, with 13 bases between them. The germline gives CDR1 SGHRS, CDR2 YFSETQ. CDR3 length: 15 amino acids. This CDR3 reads CASSLLGPRDTEAFF. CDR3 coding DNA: TGCGCCAGCAGCTTGCTGGGCCCGAGGGACACTGAAGCTTTCTTT.

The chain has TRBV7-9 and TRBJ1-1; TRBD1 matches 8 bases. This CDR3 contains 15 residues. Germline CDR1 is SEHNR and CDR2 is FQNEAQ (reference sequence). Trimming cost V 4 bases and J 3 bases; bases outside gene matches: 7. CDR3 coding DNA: TGTGCCAGCAGCTCGGACAGGGAGTGGGACACTGAAGCTTTCTTT. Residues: CASSSDREWDTEAFF.

For the CDR3, the DNA is TGTGCCAGCAGCCACCCGGGTGAAGGGAGTGGAGAGACCCAGTACTTC. It codes for CASSHPGEGSGETQYF. The chain recombines TRBV4-2 with TRBJ2-5; a weak D match, TRBD2 (5 bases). V dropped 3 bases and J dropped 4 bases, with 18 bases sitting between them. The CDR3 is 16 amino acids. Germline V gene data show CDR1 as LGHNA and CDR2 as YNFKEQ.

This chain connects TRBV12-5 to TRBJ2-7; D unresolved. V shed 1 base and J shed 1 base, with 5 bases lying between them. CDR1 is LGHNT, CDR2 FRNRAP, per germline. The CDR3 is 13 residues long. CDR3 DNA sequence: TGTGCTAGTGGTTTGGATCGGTCCTACGAGCAGTACTTC. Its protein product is CASGLDRSYEQYF.

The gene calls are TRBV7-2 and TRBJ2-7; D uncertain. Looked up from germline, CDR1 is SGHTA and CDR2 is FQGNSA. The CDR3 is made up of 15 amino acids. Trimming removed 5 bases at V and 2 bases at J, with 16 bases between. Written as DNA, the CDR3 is TGTGCCAGCAGCGCAGCCGGAACACAGACCTACGAGCAGTACTTC. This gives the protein CASSAAGTQTYEQYF.

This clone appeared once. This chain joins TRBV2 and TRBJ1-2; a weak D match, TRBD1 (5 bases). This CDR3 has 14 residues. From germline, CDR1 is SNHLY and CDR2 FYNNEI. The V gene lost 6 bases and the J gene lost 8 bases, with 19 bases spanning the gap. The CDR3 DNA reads TGTGCCAGCAGCGACCCCGGGACTCTGGGGGGCTACACCTTC. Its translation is CASSDPGTLGGYTF.

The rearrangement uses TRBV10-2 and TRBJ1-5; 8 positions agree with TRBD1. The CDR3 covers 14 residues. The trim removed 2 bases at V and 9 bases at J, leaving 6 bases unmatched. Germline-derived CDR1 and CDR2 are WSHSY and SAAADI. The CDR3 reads CASSETGGRGPQHF. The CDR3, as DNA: TGCGCCAGCAGTGAGACAGGGGGGAGGGGGCCCCAGCATTTT.

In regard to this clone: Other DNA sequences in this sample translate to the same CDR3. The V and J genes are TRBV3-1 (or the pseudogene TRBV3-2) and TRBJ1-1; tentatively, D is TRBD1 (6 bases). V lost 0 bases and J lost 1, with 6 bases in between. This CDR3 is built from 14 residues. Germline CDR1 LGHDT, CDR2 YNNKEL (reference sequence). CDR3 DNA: TGTGCCAGCAGCCAAGACAGGGGGAACACTGAAGCTTTCTTT. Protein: CASSQDRGNTEAFF.